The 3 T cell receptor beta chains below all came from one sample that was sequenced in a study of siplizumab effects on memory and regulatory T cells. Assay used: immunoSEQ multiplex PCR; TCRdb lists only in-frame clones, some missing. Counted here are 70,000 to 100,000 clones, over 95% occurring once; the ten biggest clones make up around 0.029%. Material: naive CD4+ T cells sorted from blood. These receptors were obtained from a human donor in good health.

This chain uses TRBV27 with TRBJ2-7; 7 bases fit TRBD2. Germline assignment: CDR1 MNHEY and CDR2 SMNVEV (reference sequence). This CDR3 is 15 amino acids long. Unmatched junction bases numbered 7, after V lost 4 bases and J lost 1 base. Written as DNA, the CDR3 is TGTGCCAGCAGTTATCTGGGGGGAGGGTCCTACGAGCAGTACTTC. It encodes CASSYLGGGSYEQYF.

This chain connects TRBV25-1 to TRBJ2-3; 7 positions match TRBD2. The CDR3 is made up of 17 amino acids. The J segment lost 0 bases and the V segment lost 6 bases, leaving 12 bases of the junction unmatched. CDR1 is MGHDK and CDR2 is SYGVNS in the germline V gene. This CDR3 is CASRGSGERASTDTQYF. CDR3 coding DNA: TGTGCCAGCAGAGGGAGCGGGGAAAGAGCTAGCACAGATACGCAGTATTTT.

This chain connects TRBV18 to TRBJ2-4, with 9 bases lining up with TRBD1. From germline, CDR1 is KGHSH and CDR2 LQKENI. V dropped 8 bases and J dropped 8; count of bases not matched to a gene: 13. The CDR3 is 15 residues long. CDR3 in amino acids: CASTTGTGNGDIQYF. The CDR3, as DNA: TGTGCCAGCACAACCGGGACAGGGAATGGGGACATTCAGTACTTC.